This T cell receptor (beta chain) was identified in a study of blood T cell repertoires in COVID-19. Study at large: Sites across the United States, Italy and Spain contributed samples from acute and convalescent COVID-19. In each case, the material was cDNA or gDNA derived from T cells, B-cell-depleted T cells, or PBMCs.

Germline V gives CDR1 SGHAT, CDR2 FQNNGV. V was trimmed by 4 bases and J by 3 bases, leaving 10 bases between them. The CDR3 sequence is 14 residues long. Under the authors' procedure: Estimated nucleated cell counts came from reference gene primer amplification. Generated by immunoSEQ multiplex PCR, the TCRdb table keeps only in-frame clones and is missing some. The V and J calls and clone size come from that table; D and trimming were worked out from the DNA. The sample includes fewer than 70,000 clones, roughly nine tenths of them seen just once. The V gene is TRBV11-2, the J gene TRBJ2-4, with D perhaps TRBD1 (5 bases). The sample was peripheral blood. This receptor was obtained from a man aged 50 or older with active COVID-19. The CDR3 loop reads CASSSGAGKNIQYF. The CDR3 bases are TGTGCCAGCAGCTCTGGGGCAGGCAAAAACATTCAGTACTTC.